Here is one T cell receptor (beta chain) with its context. Its recognized antigen is unknown. Nothing much larger sits one base from this clone, and base qualities are not available. This sample was taken from a study of cytomegalovirus exposure and HLA in healthy donors (dated by TCRdb to between 2016 and 2019). For the study in its entirety: An earlier analysis of 587 of the donors reported 276 Gb of sequence data and roughly 100 million unique TCR beta sequences from about 179 million T cells. The study profiled the T cell repertoires of hundreds of subjects by immunosequencing and related them to cytomegalovirus serostatus. In an earlier analysis of 500 to 650 of the donors, high-throughput TCR beta sequencing was used to judge whether each TCR beta V gene segment behaved as functional or pseudogenic. Roughly 310 gigabases of sequencing data and tens of millions of unique TCR sequences were included in an early release covering over 600 HLA-typed donors. Genome-wide SNP genotypes for about three fifths of the roughly 700 donors were used in a later genetic analysis, which treated that subset as a discovery cohort. HLA typing covered class I and class II loci at four-digit resolution. Along with the roughly 670-subject first cohort, a separate validation cohort of around 110 different subjects was used. Across around 400 genotyped donors of the cohort, an average of roughly 250,000 unique TCR beta nucleotide sequences per donor were sequenced, and approximately 19% of those sequences were non-productive. Typing coverage differed by locus: A, B, C, DRB1 and DQB1 were typed in roughly 629-640 donors, DQA1 in 500 to 550, DPA1 in 600 to 610, and DPB1 in 450 to 490. To predict cytomegalovirus infection status, the study combined high-throughput TCR immunosequencing, statistical association of individual TCRs with disease status, and machine learning. A later analysis re-examined previously published TCR beta repertoires from several hundred donors and added high-resolution HLA genotyping to investigate patterns of TCR occurrence. Of the 300 to 450 genotyped donors, over 70% fell in the genetic ancestry cluster associated with self-reported Caucasian donors. Roughly five DR-DQ haplotypes were handled as single units for association and clustering, since linkage in the cohort was strong. The later analysis used no new phenotypic data to find candidate immune exposures, relying instead on TCR beta sequences and their occurrence across donors. Donor age, sex, ethnicity and CMV serostatus were compiled together with the repertoire data. Every discovery cohort repertoire had been produced on one sequencing platform. The study aimed to test whether cataloging public T cell receptors could reveal signatures of past pathogen exposure.

Points the paper makes about the study in general: The cohort was sequenced for TCR beta chains only, and without alpha or paired-chain data the features that could be detected were limited. An earlier analysis of several hundred of the donors showed that most TCR beta V segments appeared in productive rearrangements either about 90% or about 30% of the time, which broadly matched IMGT annotations. Correlated functional status among segregating V segments might be attributable to linkage disequilibrium, but an unknown experimental factor could not be ruled out. In a later genetic analysis, a missense DCLRE1C variant was associated with V-gene and J-gene trimming of TCR beta chains, and the association was replicated in an independent cohort. Presence/absence analyses assumed roughly uniform sequencing depth across donors, an assumption that may not hold. While some public TCRs were present in many individuals, most TCR sequences turned up only very rarely across donors. In a later analysis, several top co-occurrence clusters were reported to appear linked to parvovirus B19, influenza, CMV and Epstein-Barr virus. In a later analysis, HLA-associated TCR beta chains were found to be more clonally expanded and to have lower generation probabilities than equally common non-associated chains. For the cohort, immune exposure information was limited to CMV serostatus. A few of the identified cytomegalovirus-associated TCR beta chains were confirmed in vitro to be specific for cytomegalovirus antigens. At a false discovery rate of 0.05, a later analysis linked fewer than 20,000 TCR beta sequences to specific HLA alleles. When HLA alleles, especially DR and DQ, strongly co-occurred, attributing TCR associations to individual alleles was difficult. According to a later analysis, most CMV-associated TCR beta chains appeared to be HLA-restricted, and the HLA associations seemed to be driven largely by CMV exposure. The 87-base-pair reads could not distinguish some IMGT-functional V segments, including TRBV6-2 and TRBV6-3, so those segments were excluded. The study listed 150 to 200 TCR beta chains as associated with cytomegalovirus. According to the authors, the approach could potentially be generalized to other disease states and immunological phenotypes. A further reported finding was that TCR beta sequences accurately predicted the HLA-A and HLA-B alleles for most subjects in the first cohort. In a later analysis, TCR association rates were found to vary across HLA loci, with the most associated TCRs seen for DRB1 alleles and the fewest for HLA-C alleles. Compared with the roughly 710-donor mean, donors in an Asian-associated ancestry cluster had fewer N-insertions in productive TCRs, according to a later genetic analysis. The sequencing pipeline was judged likely to have produced a cluster of highly shared sequence variants as a technical artifact. Cytomegalovirus status was reported to be diagnosed by the classifier with high specificity and sensitivity in both the original and validation cohorts. Because some donors lacked HLA typing at each locus, the association tests relied only on the typed subset. Because counts were too low, roughly 17 rarely observed V segments, including chromosome 9 orphons, were left out of the earlier analysis of 500 to 750 of the donors.

The method was the immunoSEQ multiplex PCR assay. For the multiplex PCR, a mixture combining 60 forward primers for TCR Vbeta segments and 13 reverse primers for TCR Jbeta segments was used. The CDR3 region of rearranged TCR beta genes was amplified from genomic DNA by a multiplex PCR assay. On the Illumina HiSeq System, the amplified TCR beta libraries were sequenced as 87-base-pair reads. The original methods were these. Across the roughly 640 repertoires, a later analysis counted around 80 million unique TCR beta chains, around 11 million of which were shared by at least two donors. Raw reads were error-corrected and collapsed into unique sequences with a nearest-neighbor algorithm that merged closely related sequences to remove PCR and sequencing errors. CDR3 sequences were aligned to IMGT reference sequences to assign V, D and J gene segments. For a sequence to be retained, a match of at least six nucleotides was required to both a V gene segment and a J gene segment. Rearrangements were called productive when the CDR3 lacked stop codons and stayed in frame with V and J; all others were non-productive. Following IMGT convention, CDR3 was defined as the stretch from the second conserved V-encoded cysteine up to the conserved J-encoded phenylalanine. Sequences without an unambiguous match to a single V gene segment were excluded from the earlier analysis of about 600 of the donors. In an earlier analysis of 587 of the donors, V segments were called functional above 56.7% productive rearrangements and were called segregating when the between-donor standard deviation exceeded 5%. A statistical classification framework was developed to diagnose cytomegalovirus status using the catalog of TCR beta chain sequences. A later analysis assigned V and J genes by comparing TCR nucleotide sequences with IMGT/GENE-DB human TR gene sequences. In a later analysis, CDR3 sequences and most-parsimonious VDJ recombination scenarios were assigned using the TCRdist pipeline. In a later analysis, each TCR beta chain was defined by its CDR3 amino acid sequence together with its V-gene family, and reads without a unique V-gene family were excluded. In a later analysis, 500 to 700 highly shared, low-generation-probability nucleotide sequences were removed to address suspected cross-contamination and a sequencing artifact. In a later analysis, a clonal expansion index was calculated for each public chain from normalized within-repertoire ranks of inferred template counts. In a later analysis, generation probabilities were computed with a VDJ recombination model fitted to out-of-frame rearrangements, and the resulting probabilities were checked against IGoR. Hypergeometric tests were used in a later analysis to score TCR-TCR, TCR-HLA and TCR-CMV co-occurrence, with a repertoire-size bias correction applied to the TCR pairs. To estimate false discovery rates, a later analysis permuted the HLA or CMV assignments 20 times. In a later analysis, co-occurring TCRs were grouped using DBSCAN, with TCRdist sequence similarity added in when clustering inside HLA-allele-positive subsets. Repertoires with fewer than 30,000 or more than 120,000 public chains, plus five repertoires with anomalous nucleotide sharing, were excluded from co-occurrence clustering. Held by TCRdb, this immuneACCESS table contains in-frame sequences only and omits some clones. Under half of the omission traces to an unresolved V gene where checked; the cause of the rest is unknown. For V, J and clone size, that table is used; D and trimming come from the DNA. The sample contains over 120,000 clones, roughly 82% of them found a single time. The ten most abundant clones make up 6% to 8.5% of the sample.

The cohort was made up of hundreds of healthy bone marrow donors. Cohort members were all nominally healthy when sampled, although unrecorded immune exposures were likely present. The donor was CMV seronegative and was included in the group of a few hundred seronegative cohort members. A peripheral blood sample was collected from each donor, and TCR beta sequencing was performed on peripheral blood mononuclear cells. The Qiagen DNeasy Blood Extraction Kit was used to extract genomic DNA from the blood cell samples. From cysteine to phenylalanine, the CDR3 is 16 amino acids long. The entry retains the CDR3 DNA only, 48 bases that are in frame from base 1. Relative to germline, V is 3 bases shorter and J is 4 bases shorter, with 19 bases between their ends. CDR1 is given as MNHNS and CDR2 as SASEGT, both from the germline V gene.

The receptor's source is a young man in good health and CMV-seronegative. The rearranged segments are TRBV6-1 and TRBJ2-7, and the D gene may be TRBD1, 6 bases matching. Sequenced sample: PBMCs. The CDR3 region has the sequence CASSEKIPGQGYEQYF. The sequence in DNA is TGTGCCAGCAGTGAGAAAATACCGGGACAAGGATACGAGCAGTACTTC.